The 15 T cell receptor beta chains below were found in one sample sequenced in a study. Here immunoSEQ multiplex PCR was the method, and the copy in TCRdb shows in-frame clones only, minus some. This table holds tens of thousands of clones, over 90% found once. The sample taken for sequencing was PBMCs. These receptors were collected from a man aged 35-49 years with rheumatoid arthritis.

The chain joins TRBV19 to TRBJ2-1; D tentatively fits TRBD1 or TRBD2 (6 bases each). V gave up 9 bases and J gave up 2 bases, with 11 bases separating them. CDR3 size: 13 residues. Looked up from germline, CDR1 is LNHDA and CDR2 is SQIVND (reference sequence). The CDR3 loop is CASRRDTYNEQFF. The CDR3 DNA follows: TGTGCCAGCCGGCGGGACACCTACAATGAGCAGTTCTTC. The full variable domain, completed using reference TRBV19 and TRBJ2-1, is DGGITQSPKYLFRKEGQNVTLSCEQNLNHDAMYWYRQDPGQGLRLIYYSQIVNDFQKGDIAEGYSVSREKKESFPLTVTSAQKNPTAFYLCASRRDTYNEQFFGPGTRLTVL.

This clone was counted a single time. This sequence joins TRBV11-2 and TRBJ2-5, with D hard to call. There are 14 residues in the CDR3. CDR1 and CDR2 (germline): SGHAT, FQNNGV. The V end was cut by 2 bases, the J end by 2 bases, with 9 bases between. DNA for the CDR3: TGTGCCAGCAGCTTATTCGTCCAACAAGAGACCCAGTACTTC. It codes for CASSLFVQQETQYF.

This chain connects TRBV15 to TRBJ1-6; D is perhaps TRBD1 (5 bases). Trimming took 3 bases from V and 13 from J, leaving 22 bases between them. The CDR3 consists of 16 residues. CDR1 is LNHNV, CDR2 YYDKDF, per germline (reference sequence). This chain's CDR3 is CATSSREHRPYAPLHF. The CDR3 DNA is TGTGCCACCAGCAGTAGAGAGCACAGGCCCTATGCCCCCCTCCACTTT.

This chain's CDR3 is CASRVGPADEQYF. The CDR3 DNA reads as TGCGCCAGCAGGGTCGGACCAGCGGACGAGCAGTACTTC. The chain combines TRBV5-1 with TRBJ2-7, with a tentative D call TRBD2 (5 bases). V shed 5 bases and J shed 5 bases, with 14 bases lying between them. The CDR3 is made up of 13 amino acids. The germline CDR1 and CDR2 sequences are SGHRS and YFSETQ.

This clone has a single count. The chain is built from TRBV19 and TRBJ2-5; D call uncertain. With 3 bases removed from V and 4 bases from J, the gap between germline ends came to 9 bases. In germline, CDR1 is LNHDA, CDR2 SQIVND (reference sequence). The CDR3 is 13 residues long. The CDR3 coding sequence is TGTGCCAGTAGTATTGATTCCGGAGAGACCCAGTACTTC. Its translation is CASSIDSGETQYF.

This chain links TRBV29-1 with TRBJ1-1; D possibly corresponds to TRBD1 (5 bases). Germline values: CDR1 SQVTM, CDR2 ANQGSEA. The CDR3 contains 13 residues. The ends were cut back, 5 bases at V and 0 bases at J, with 10 bases in the middle. The CDR3 region is CSVWDYMNTEAFF. CDR3 DNA: TGCAGCGTTTGGGACTACATGAACACTGAAGCTTTCTTT.

The rearrangement uses TRBV11-2 and TRBJ1-5; the D is unclear. V shed 3 bases and J shed 0 bases, with 9 bases lying between them. The CDR3 is 15 residues long. Germline V gene lookup returns CDR1 SGHAT and CDR2 FQNNGV. The CDR3 here is CASSLRGYSNQPQHF. The CDR3 DNA reads as TGTGCCAGCAGCTTGAGAGGGTATAGCAATCAGCCCCAGCATTTT.

The chain links TRBV18 to TRBJ1-1; D unclear. CDR1 and CDR2 from the germline V gene are KGHSH and LQKENI. The V and J ends lost 2 bases and 3 bases respectively, with 10 bases between them. This CDR3 comprises 14 residues. The CDR3 here is CASSPSRVYTEAFF. The CDR3 DNA reads TGTGCCAGCTCACCATCGCGAGTTTACACTGAAGCTTTCTTT.

The chain employs TRBV19 and TRBJ2-7, with D possibly being TRBD2 (6 bases). V was cut by 4 bases and J by 7 bases, with 17 bases left in between. Per the germline V gene, CDR1 is LNHDA and CDR2 is SQIVND (reference sequence). The CDR3 is 14 amino acids. DNA of the CDR3: TGTGCCAGTAGTAGCGGGACTCAGCTAAGGGAGCAGTACTTC. Translating it yields CASSSGTQLREQYF.

The V call is TRBV18, the J call TRBJ1-5, with D possibly matching TRBD1 (6 bases). CDR3 length equals 14 residues. Between the trimmed V and J ends, which lost 3 bases and 6 bases, there was a span of 12 bases. The V gene's germline CDR1 is KGHSH and CDR2 LQKENI. The DNA for the CDR3 is TGTGCCAGCTCACCGTACAGGGAGGGTCAGCCCCAGCATTTT. Translating it yields CASSPYREGQPQHF.

This chain connects TRBV27 to TRBJ2-5; 9 nucleotides match TRBD1. The CDR3 runs to 15 residues. Germline lookup yields CDR1 MNHEY and CDR2 SMNVEV (reference sequence). Trimming cost V 2 bases and J 7 bases; bases outside gene matches: 8. The CDR3 sequence is CASSLAGQGPRTQYF. The DNA of the CDR3 is TGTGCCAGCAGTTTAGCGGGACAGGGTCCCCGGACCCAGTACTTC.

The chain has TRBV6-2 or TRBV6-3 and TRBJ1-5, with 9 bases lining up with TRBD1. CDR1 is MNHEY and CDR2 is SVGEGT in the germline V gene. The CDR3 loop spans 14 amino acids. Trimming took 6 bases from V and 2 from J; bases not matched to a gene: 2. CDR3: CASSRQGGNQPQHF. CDR3 nucleotide sequence: TGTGCCAGCAGCCGACAGGGGGGCAATCAGCCCCAGCATTTT.

J is TRBJ2-2 and V is TRBV15; possible D gene TRBD2, 5 bases. CDR3 size: 16 residues. CDR1 and CDR2 from the germline V gene are LNHNV and YYDKDF (reference sequence). Deletions cut 0 bases from V and 3 bases from J, with 11 bases between. The CDR3 loop reads CATSRDPGIDTGELFF. In nucleotides, the CDR3 is TGTGCCACCAGCAGAGATCCGGGGATCGACACCGGGGAGCTGTTTTTT.

The CDR3 protein is CASSYSKEGWYEQYF. DNA of the CDR3: TGTGCCAGCAGTTACTCGAAGGAGGGATGGTACGAGCAGTACTTC. The chain recombines TRBV6-2 or TRBV6-3 with TRBJ2-7; possible D gene TRBD2, 6 bases. CDR1 is MNHEY, CDR2 SVGEGT, per germline. The CDR3 contains 15 residues. V lost 0 bases and J 4 bases, leaving 13 bases between the germline ends.

The chain combines TRBV18 with TRBJ1-5; no reliable D call. V shed 2 bases and J shed 1 base, with 9 bases lying between them. Germline V CDR1 and CDR2: KGHSH, LQKENI. This CDR3 is 15 amino acids long. The CDR3 DNA reads as TGTGCCAGCTCACCATCCGGGAGGAGCAATCAGCCCCAGCATTTT. It specifies CASSPSGRSNQPQHF.